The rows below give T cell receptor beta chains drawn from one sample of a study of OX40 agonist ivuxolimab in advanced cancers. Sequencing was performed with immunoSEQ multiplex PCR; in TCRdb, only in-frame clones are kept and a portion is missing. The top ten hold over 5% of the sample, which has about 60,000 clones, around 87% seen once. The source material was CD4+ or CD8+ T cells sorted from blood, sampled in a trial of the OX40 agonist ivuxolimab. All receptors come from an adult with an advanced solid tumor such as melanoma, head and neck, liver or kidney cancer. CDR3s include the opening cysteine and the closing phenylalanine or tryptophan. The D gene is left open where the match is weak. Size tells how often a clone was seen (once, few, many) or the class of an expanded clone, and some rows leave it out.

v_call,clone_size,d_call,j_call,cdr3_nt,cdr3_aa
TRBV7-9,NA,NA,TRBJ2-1,TGTGCCCTCAGGGCCTGGGCCTCCTACAATGAGCAGTTCTTC,CALRAWASYNEQFF
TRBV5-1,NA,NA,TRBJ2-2,TGCGCCAGCAGCTTGGGGCAGGGCACGAACACCGGGGAGCTGTTTTTT,CASSLGQGTNTGELFF
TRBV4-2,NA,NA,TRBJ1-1,TGTGCCAGCAGCCAAGGTCTGGAAACTGAAGCTTTCTTT,CASSQGLETEAFF
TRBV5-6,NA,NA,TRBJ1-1,TGTGCCAGCAGCTGGGGTCCTGAAGCTTTCTTT,CASSWGPEAFF
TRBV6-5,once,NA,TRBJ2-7,TGTGCCAGCAGTTACTCCCCAGGGCCCTACGAGCAGTACTTC,CASSYSPGPYEQYF
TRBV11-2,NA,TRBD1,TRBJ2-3,TGTGCCAGCAGCTTAAACAGGGGTGCAGATACGCAGTATTTT,CASSLNRGADTQYF
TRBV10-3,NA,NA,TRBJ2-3,TGTGCCATCAAGGGGGCTAGCGGGTCTCAAGATACGCAGTATTTT,CAIKGASGSQDTQYF
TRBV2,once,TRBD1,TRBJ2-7,TGTGCCAGCGCCGGGACAGGGGGCGAGCAGTACTTC,CASAGTGGEQYF
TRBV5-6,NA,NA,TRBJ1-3,TGTGCCAGCAGCTTGGCGCACAGGAGCTCTGGAAACACCATATATTTT,CASSLAHRSSGNTIYF
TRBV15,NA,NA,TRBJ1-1,TGTGCCACCAGCCCCCGGGTAAACACTGAAGCTTTCTTT,CATSPRVNTEAFF
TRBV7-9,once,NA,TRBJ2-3,TGTGCCAGCAGCTTAGTCGGCGGCACAGATACGCAGTATTTT,CASSLVGGTDTQYF
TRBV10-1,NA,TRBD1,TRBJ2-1,TGCGCCAGCAGCGGGGGACAGGGGTTAATGAATGAGCAGTTCTTC,CASSGGQGLMNEQFF
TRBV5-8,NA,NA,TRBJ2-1,TGTGCCAGCAATAGAATCTTGGTAAATGAGCAGTTCTTC,CASNRILVNEQFF
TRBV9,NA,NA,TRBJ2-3,TGTGCCAGCAGCCCCCCGGGGGGCCACACAGATACGCAGTATTTT,CASSPPGGHTDTQYF
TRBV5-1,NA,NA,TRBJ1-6,TGCGCCAGCAGCGCGGACGGCCGGTCCAATTCACCCCTCCACTTT,CASSADGRSNSPLHF
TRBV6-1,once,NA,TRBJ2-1,TGTGCCAGCACGGCGCTGGGGATGGATGAGCAGTTCTTC,CASTALGMDEQFF
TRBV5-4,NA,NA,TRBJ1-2,TGTGCCAGCAGCTTGGCGACCGCAGCTAACTATGGCTACACCTTC,CASSLATAANYGYTF
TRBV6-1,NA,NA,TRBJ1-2,TGTGCCAGCAGTGATTCGGGTCACAGGGGCTACACCTTC,CASSDSGHRGYTF
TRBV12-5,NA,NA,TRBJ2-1,TGTGCTAGTGGTCCGCCGGGAAATAGCCGAGAGCAGTTCTTC,CASGPPGNSREQFF